Listed below are T cell receptor beta chains from one sample, sequenced in a study of T cell changes during pregnancy in multiple sclerosis. TCRdb's copy holds only in-frame clones and misses some; the assay was immunoSEQ multiplex PCR. The sample lists 45,000 to 65,000 clones; 94% were seen once. Sample: CD8+ T cells from peripheral blood mononuclear cells, taken in the third trimester of pregnancy. Every receptor here comes from a female donor with multiple sclerosis, enrolled in a pregnancy study. Both conserved end residues are part of each CDR3. D genes are given only for firm matches. Clone size appears in some rows only: once, few, many, or a class for an expanded clone.

>TRBJ2-3|TRBD1|TRBV7-6|NA
CASSLMGQGTDTQYF
TGTGCCAGCAGCCTAATGGGACAGGGCACAGATACGCAGTATTTT
>TRBJ1-5|NA|TRBV11-2|NA
CASSLEQNQPQHF
TGTGCCAGCAGCTTAGAACAGAATCAGCCCCAGCATTTT
>TRBJ2-1|TRBD1|TRBV6-1|NA
CASGQGVVYNEQFF
TGTGCCAGTGGACAGGGGGTAGTCTACAATGAGCAGTTCTTC
>TRBJ2-7|NA|TRBV5-6|NA
CASRTYPSSYEQYF
TGTGCCAGCAGGACTTATCCAAGCTCCTACGAGCAGTACTTC
>TRBJ2-4|NA|TRBV27|NA
CASSLSWRIAKNIQYF
TGTGCCAGCAGTTTATCTTGGAGGATAGCCAAAAACATTCAGTACTTC
>TRBJ2-7|NA|TRBV6-5|NA
CASSYGAGETYEQYF
TGTGCCAGCAGTTACGGGGCAGGCGAGACCTACGAGCAGTACTTC
>TRBJ1-5|NA|TRBV7-9|NA
CASSLEGEGVSNQPQHF
TGTGCCAGCAGCTTAGAGGGGGAAGGGGTGAGCAATCAGCCCCAGCATTTT
>TRBJ1-6|NA|TRBV2|once
CASSEARQMDNSPLHF
TGTGCCAGCAGTGAAGCGCGGCAGATGGATAATTCACCCCTCCACTTT
>TRBJ1-1|NA|TRBV11-2|NA
CASSERTSEAFF
TGTGCCAGCAGCGAACGGACAAGCGAAGCTTTCTTT
>TRBJ1-4|NA|TRBV19|NA
CASSSVESNEKLFF
TGTGCCAGTAGTAGCGTAGAAAGTAATGAAAAACTGTTTTTT
>TRBJ2-7|TRBD2|TRBV5-4|NA
CASSTTSGYEQYF
TGTGCCAGCAGCACGACTAGCGGATACGAGCAGTACTTC
>TRBJ2-3|NA|TRBV15|NA
CATSRESWLGPAGRDTQYF
TGTGCCACCAGCAGAGAATCATGGCTCGGTCCCGCGGGGCGGGATACGCAGTATTTT
>TRBJ1-1|TRBD1|TRBV6-5|NA
CASSYSTGELNTEAFF
TGTGCCAGCAGTTACTCAACAGGGGAATTGAACACTGAAGCTTTCTTT
>TRBJ2-2|TRBD2|TRBV18|NA
CASSPQWTSVTGELFF
TGTGCCAGCTCACCACAATGGACTAGCGTGACCGGGGAGCTGTTTTTT
>TRBJ2-1|TRBD2|TRBV7-9|NA
CASSQRLADTYNEQFF
TGTGCCAGCAGCCAAAGACTAGCGGATACCTACAATGAGCAGTTCTTC
>TRBJ2-7|NA|TRBV30|NA
CAWSVREVVYEQYF
TGTGCCTGGAGTGTAAGAGAGGTTGTATACGAGCAGTACTTC
>TRBJ2-3|TRBD2|TRBV2|NA
CASRAGDTDTQYF
TGTGCCAGCCGGGCGGGAGACACAGATACGCAGTATTTT
>TRBJ1-2|TRBD1|TRBV5-4|NA
CASSGEQGNYGYTF
TGTGCCAGCAGCGGAGAACAGGGGAACTATGGCTACACCTTC
>TRBJ1-1|NA|TRBV6-4|NA
CASSDSAENTEAFF
TGTGCCAGCAGTGACTCCGCGGAGAACACTGAAGCTTTCTTT
>TRBJ2-7|NA|TRBV5-6|once
CASSLGQKSIDEQYF
TGTGCCAGCAGCCTAGGACAGAAATCTATCGACGAGCAGTACTTC
>TRBJ1-1|TRBD1|TRBV7-9|NA
CASSLGTGVTEAFF
TGTGCCAGCAGCTTAGGGACAGGGGTGACTGAAGCTTTCTTT
>TRBJ1-2|TRBD1|TRBV5-6|NA
CASSSPVGQVHYGYTF
TGTGCCAGCAGCAGCCCAGTTGGACAGGTTCACTATGGCTACACCTTC
>TRBJ1-1|NA|TRBV6-5|NA
CASSPQGFTEAFF
TGTGCCAGCAGCCCTCAGGGATTCACTGAAGCTTTCTTT
>TRBJ2-1|NA|TRBV7-3|NA
CASSFSPGTQNNEQFF
TGTGCCAGCAGCTTTTCACCCGGGACTCAAAACAATGAGCAGTTCTTC
>TRBJ2-5|TRBD2|TRBV7-9|NA
CASSPLAGGVETQYF
TGTGCCAGCAGCCCCTTAGCGGGAGGGGTGGAGACCCAGTACTTC
>TRBJ1-4|TRBD1|TRBV5-1|NA
CASSLGQGGSYSYEKLFF
TGCGCCAGCAGCTTGGGCCAGGGGGGTTCCTACTCGTATGAAAAACTGTTTTTT
>TRBJ2-1|NA|TRBV4-3|NA
CASSQDRGGSYNEQFF
TGCGCCAGCAGCCAAGATAGGGGGGGCTCCTACAATGAGCAGTTCTTC
>TRBJ2-1|NA|TRBV2|once
CASSEWHNYNEQFF
TGTGCCAGCAGTGAATGGCACAACTACAATGAGCAGTTCTTC
>TRBJ1-5|NA|TRBV9|NA
CASSSGENQPQHF
TGTGCCAGCAGCTCCGGAGAAAATCAGCCCCAGCATTTT
>TRBJ2-7|TRBD1|TRBV29-1|NA
CSVSGGQGNYEQYF
TGCAGCGTATCCGGAGGACAGGGGAATTACGAGCAGTACTTC
>TRBJ2-7|NA|TRBV4-3|NA
CASSQDSGYEQYF
TGCGCCAGCAGCCAAGATTCGGGGTACGAGCAGTACTTC
>TRBJ1-5|NA|TRBV5-6|NA
CASSLGGLGQHF
TGTGCCAGCAGCTTGGGGGGCTTGGGACAACATTTT
>TRBJ2-2|NA|TRBV5-1|NA
CASSVDRRESLHTGELFF
TGCGCCAGCAGCGTGGACAGGCGGGAGAGCCTACACACCGGGGAGCTGTTTTTT
>TRBJ2-5|TRBD2|TRBV6-5|NA
CASRFSGVQETQYF
TGTGCCAGCAGGTTTAGCGGGGTCCAAGAGACCCAGTACTTC
>TRBJ1-2|TRBD1|TRBV27|NA
CASSTGEWDRYTF
TGTGCCAGCAGCACAGGGGAATGGGACCGCTACACCTTC
>TRBJ2-4|TRBD1|TRBV27|NA
CASSPGQLAKNIQYF
TGTGCCAGCAGTCCGGGACAGCTAGCCAAAAACATTCAGTACTTC
>TRBJ2-3|TRBD1|TRBV2|NA
CASDREGTDTQYF
TGTGCCAGCGACAGGGAAGGGACAGATACGCAGTATTTT
>TRBJ2-3|NA|TRBV7-6|NA
CASSPMTTPDTQYF
TGTGCCAGCAGCCCGATGACTACCCCAGATACGCAGTATTTT
>TRBJ2-1|NA|TRBV19|NA
CASSIAPGYYNEQFF
TGTGCCAGTAGTATAGCTCCAGGCTACTACAATGAGCAGTTCTTC
>TRBJ2-1|NA|TRBV27|NA
CASSSVGGPYNEQFF
TGTGCCAGCAGTTCGGTGGGAGGTCCATACAATGAGCAGTTCTTC
>TRBJ2-1|TRBD2|TRBV27|NA
CASSLLVAGVYEQFF
TGTGCCAGCAGTTTATTAGTAGCGGGAGTCTATGAGCAGTTCTTC
>TRBJ2-3|TRBD2|TRBV6-1|NA
CASSEASGRWSDTQYF
TGTGCCAGCAGTGAGGCTAGCGGGAGGTGGTCAGATACGCAGTATTTT
>TRBJ1-2|NA|TRBV29-1|NA
CSVDSLISEGGYGYTF
TGCAGCGTTGACTCCCTCATTAGCGAAGGAGGCTATGGCTACACCTTC
>TRBJ1-1|TRBD1|TRBV30|NA
CAWSVPDRGPEAFF
TGTGCCTGGAGTGTACCCGACAGGGGACCTGAAGCTTTCTTT
>TRBJ2-3|TRBD2|TRBV4-1|NA
CASSHSGTKLTDTQYF
TGCGCCAGCAGCCATAGCGGGACGAAACTCACAGATACGCAGTATTTT
>TRBJ2-7|NA|TRBV5-4|NA
CASTTPEGSGEQYF
TGTGCCAGCACCACCCCAGAGGGCTCGGGCGAGCAGTACTTC
>TRBJ2-3|TRBD2|TRBV9|NA
CASSVLSLASGSTDTQYF
TGTGCCAGCAGCGTACTCTCTCTGGCTAGCGGTAGCACAGATACGCAGTATTTT
>TRBJ2-5|NA|TRBV6-5|NA
CASSSTTDYQETQYF
TGTGCCAGCAGTTCCACGACAGATTACCAAGAGACCCAGTACTTC
>TRBJ1-5|TRBD1|TRBV4-1|NA
CASSQVAGGGQPQHF
TGCGCCAGCAGCCAAGTTGCAGGGGGAGGTCAGCCCCAGCATTTT
>TRBJ2-1|NA|TRBV20-1|NA
CSASVEGLKFF
TGCAGTGCTAGTGTTGAGGGCTTAAAGTTCTTC
>TRBJ1-3|NA|TRBV7-6|NA
CASSSFRVGSGNTIYF
TGTGCCAGCAGCTCTTTCAGGGTTGGCTCTGGAAACACCATATATTTT
>TRBJ1-5|NA|TRBV25-1|few
CASSVQGDQPQHF
TGTGCCAGCAGTGTACAGGGAGATCAGCCCCAGCATTTT
>TRBJ2-7|TRBD2|TRBV19|once
CASSFSGGSYEQYF
TGTGCCAGTAGTTTTAGCGGGGGGTCCTACGAGCAGTACTTC
>TRBJ1-1|TRBD1|TRBV27|NA
CASSFYYGQVNTEAFF
TGTGCCAGCAGTTTCTATTACGGACAGGTGAACACTGAAGCTTTCTTT